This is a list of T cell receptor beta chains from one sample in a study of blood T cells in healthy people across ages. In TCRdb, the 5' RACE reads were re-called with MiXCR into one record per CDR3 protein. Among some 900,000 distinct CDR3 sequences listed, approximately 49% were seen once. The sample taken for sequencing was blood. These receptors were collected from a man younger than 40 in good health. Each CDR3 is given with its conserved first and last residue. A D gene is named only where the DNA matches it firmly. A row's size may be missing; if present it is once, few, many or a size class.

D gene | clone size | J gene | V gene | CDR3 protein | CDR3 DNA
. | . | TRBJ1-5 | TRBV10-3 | CAISERVGTYQPQHF | TGTGCCATCAGCGAAAGGGTAGGGACTTATCAGCCCCAGCATTTT
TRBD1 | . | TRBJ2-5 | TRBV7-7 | CASSLVGTGAETQYF | TGTGCTAGCAGCTTAGTTGGAACAGGGGCAGAGACCCAGTACTTC
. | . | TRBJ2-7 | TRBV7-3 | CASSLRGASREQYF | TGTGCTAGCAGCTTAAGGGGTGCGTCTCGCGAGCAGTACTTC
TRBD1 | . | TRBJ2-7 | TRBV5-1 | CASSLVGTANSYEQYF | TGCGCCAGCAGCCTCGTGGGGACAGCCAACTCCTACGAGCAGTACTTC
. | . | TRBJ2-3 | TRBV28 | CASSLRVGVQYF | TGTGCCAGCAGTTTACGGGTCGGTGTGCAGTATTTT
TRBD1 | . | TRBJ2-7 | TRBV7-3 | CASSFRGRDRGLEQYF | TGTGCCAGCAGCTTTAGGGGTCGGGACAGGGGTTTGGAGCAGTACTTC
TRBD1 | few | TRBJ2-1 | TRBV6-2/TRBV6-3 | CASRLWTGSDEQFF | TGTGCCAGCAGGTTATGGACAGGGTCCGATGAGCAGTTCTTC
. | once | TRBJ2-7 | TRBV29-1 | CSAAWTHAYEQYF | TGCAGCGCTGCTTGGACACATGCCTACGAGCAGTACTTC
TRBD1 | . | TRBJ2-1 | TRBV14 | CASSQDRVSGPDNEQFF | TGTGCCAGCAGCCAGGACAGGGTCTCGGGGCCTGACAATGAGCAGTTCTTC
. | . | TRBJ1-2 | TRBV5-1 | CASSFGDGYGYTF | TGCGCCAGCAGCTTCGGGGACGGCTATGGCTACACCTTC
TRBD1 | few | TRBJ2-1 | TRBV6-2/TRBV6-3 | CASRSFGQGNEQFF | TGTGCCAGCAGGAGCTTCGGACAGGGAAATGAGCAGTTCTTC
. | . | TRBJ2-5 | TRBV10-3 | CAISESSRTQYF | TGTGCCATCAGTGAGTCTTCCAGGACCCAGTACTTC
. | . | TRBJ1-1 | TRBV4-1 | CASSQEFPSEAFF | TGCGCCAGCAGCCAAGAATTTCCCAGTGAAGCTTTCTTT
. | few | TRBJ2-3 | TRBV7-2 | CASRQGGSDTQYF | TGTGCCAGCAGACAGGGTGGTTCAGATACGCAGTATTTT
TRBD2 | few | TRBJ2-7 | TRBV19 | CASSMFGGGLTSSYEQYF | TGTGCCAGTAGTATGTTTGGCGGGGGGCTCACCAGCTCCTACGAGCAGTACTTC
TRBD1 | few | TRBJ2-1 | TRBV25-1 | CASTRGGTGAYNEQFF | TGTGCCAGCACCCGAGGTGGGACAGGGGCGTACAATGAGCAGTTCTTC
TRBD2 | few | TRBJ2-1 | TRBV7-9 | CASSLSRGEDEQFF | TGTGCCAGCAGCTTATCGCGGGGGGAAGATGAGCAGTTCTTC
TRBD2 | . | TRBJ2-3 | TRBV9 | CASSPTPGGFTDTQYF | TGTGCCAGCAGCCCCACTCCGGGGGGGTTCACAGATACGCAGTATTTT
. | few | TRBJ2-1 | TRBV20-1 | CSAPAGASNEQFF | TGCAGTGCCCCAGCAGGGGCTAGCAATGAGCAGTTCTTC
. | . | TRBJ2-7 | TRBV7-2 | CASSLGRVRSYEQYF | TGTGCCAGCAGCTTAGGTCGGGTCAGATCCTACGAGCAGTACTTC
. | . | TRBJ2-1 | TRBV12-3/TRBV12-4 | CASSLGTPKDEQFF | TGTGCCAGCAGTTTAGGGACACCGAAGGATGAGCAGTTCTTC
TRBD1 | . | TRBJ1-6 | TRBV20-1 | CSARDPGQGADNSPLHF | TGCAGTGCTAGAGACCCGGGGCAGGGGGCGGATAATTCACCCCTCCACTTT
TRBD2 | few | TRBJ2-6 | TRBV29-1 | CSVDGGRSNVLTF | TGCAGCGTTGACGGGGGGAGGTCCAACGTCCTGACTTTC
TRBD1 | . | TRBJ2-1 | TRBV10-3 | CAISDPGGGTGEGNEQFF | TGTGCCATCAGTGATCCTGGGGGAGGGACAGGGGAAGGAAATGAGCAGTTCTTC
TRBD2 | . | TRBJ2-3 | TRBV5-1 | CASASGGTDTQYF | TGCGCCAGCGCTAGCGGAGGCACAGATACGCAGTATTTT
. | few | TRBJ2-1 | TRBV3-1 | CASSQQAGSYNEQFF | TGTGCCAGCAGCCAACAGGCGGGCTCCTACAATGAGCAGTTCTTC